This T cell receptor beta chain was obtained from a study of blood T cells in healthy people across ages. Germline CDR1 reads KGHDR; CDR2 reads SFDVKD. Trimming shortened V by 4 bases and J by 6 bases, and 12 bases separated the two germline ends. The CDR3 sequence is 14 residues long. A second about 6 to 12 cycle PCR used barcoded and J-beta primers. Via MiXCR, TCRdb re-called the 5' RACE reads, giving one row per CDR3 protein. The sample holds some 940,000 distinct CDR3 sequences, almost 30% seen once. This clonotype was counted a few times. The same data also contributed to another study, on T cells of mothers and their children.

Sequences were obtained from blood. V is TRBV24-1 and J is TRBJ1-5, with D unresolved. The clonotype originates from a woman between 40 and 50 years old in good health. The CDR3 protein is CATSDPGATQPQHF. DNA for the CDR3: TGTGCCACCAGTGACCCAGGCGCCACTCAGCCCCAGCATTTT.